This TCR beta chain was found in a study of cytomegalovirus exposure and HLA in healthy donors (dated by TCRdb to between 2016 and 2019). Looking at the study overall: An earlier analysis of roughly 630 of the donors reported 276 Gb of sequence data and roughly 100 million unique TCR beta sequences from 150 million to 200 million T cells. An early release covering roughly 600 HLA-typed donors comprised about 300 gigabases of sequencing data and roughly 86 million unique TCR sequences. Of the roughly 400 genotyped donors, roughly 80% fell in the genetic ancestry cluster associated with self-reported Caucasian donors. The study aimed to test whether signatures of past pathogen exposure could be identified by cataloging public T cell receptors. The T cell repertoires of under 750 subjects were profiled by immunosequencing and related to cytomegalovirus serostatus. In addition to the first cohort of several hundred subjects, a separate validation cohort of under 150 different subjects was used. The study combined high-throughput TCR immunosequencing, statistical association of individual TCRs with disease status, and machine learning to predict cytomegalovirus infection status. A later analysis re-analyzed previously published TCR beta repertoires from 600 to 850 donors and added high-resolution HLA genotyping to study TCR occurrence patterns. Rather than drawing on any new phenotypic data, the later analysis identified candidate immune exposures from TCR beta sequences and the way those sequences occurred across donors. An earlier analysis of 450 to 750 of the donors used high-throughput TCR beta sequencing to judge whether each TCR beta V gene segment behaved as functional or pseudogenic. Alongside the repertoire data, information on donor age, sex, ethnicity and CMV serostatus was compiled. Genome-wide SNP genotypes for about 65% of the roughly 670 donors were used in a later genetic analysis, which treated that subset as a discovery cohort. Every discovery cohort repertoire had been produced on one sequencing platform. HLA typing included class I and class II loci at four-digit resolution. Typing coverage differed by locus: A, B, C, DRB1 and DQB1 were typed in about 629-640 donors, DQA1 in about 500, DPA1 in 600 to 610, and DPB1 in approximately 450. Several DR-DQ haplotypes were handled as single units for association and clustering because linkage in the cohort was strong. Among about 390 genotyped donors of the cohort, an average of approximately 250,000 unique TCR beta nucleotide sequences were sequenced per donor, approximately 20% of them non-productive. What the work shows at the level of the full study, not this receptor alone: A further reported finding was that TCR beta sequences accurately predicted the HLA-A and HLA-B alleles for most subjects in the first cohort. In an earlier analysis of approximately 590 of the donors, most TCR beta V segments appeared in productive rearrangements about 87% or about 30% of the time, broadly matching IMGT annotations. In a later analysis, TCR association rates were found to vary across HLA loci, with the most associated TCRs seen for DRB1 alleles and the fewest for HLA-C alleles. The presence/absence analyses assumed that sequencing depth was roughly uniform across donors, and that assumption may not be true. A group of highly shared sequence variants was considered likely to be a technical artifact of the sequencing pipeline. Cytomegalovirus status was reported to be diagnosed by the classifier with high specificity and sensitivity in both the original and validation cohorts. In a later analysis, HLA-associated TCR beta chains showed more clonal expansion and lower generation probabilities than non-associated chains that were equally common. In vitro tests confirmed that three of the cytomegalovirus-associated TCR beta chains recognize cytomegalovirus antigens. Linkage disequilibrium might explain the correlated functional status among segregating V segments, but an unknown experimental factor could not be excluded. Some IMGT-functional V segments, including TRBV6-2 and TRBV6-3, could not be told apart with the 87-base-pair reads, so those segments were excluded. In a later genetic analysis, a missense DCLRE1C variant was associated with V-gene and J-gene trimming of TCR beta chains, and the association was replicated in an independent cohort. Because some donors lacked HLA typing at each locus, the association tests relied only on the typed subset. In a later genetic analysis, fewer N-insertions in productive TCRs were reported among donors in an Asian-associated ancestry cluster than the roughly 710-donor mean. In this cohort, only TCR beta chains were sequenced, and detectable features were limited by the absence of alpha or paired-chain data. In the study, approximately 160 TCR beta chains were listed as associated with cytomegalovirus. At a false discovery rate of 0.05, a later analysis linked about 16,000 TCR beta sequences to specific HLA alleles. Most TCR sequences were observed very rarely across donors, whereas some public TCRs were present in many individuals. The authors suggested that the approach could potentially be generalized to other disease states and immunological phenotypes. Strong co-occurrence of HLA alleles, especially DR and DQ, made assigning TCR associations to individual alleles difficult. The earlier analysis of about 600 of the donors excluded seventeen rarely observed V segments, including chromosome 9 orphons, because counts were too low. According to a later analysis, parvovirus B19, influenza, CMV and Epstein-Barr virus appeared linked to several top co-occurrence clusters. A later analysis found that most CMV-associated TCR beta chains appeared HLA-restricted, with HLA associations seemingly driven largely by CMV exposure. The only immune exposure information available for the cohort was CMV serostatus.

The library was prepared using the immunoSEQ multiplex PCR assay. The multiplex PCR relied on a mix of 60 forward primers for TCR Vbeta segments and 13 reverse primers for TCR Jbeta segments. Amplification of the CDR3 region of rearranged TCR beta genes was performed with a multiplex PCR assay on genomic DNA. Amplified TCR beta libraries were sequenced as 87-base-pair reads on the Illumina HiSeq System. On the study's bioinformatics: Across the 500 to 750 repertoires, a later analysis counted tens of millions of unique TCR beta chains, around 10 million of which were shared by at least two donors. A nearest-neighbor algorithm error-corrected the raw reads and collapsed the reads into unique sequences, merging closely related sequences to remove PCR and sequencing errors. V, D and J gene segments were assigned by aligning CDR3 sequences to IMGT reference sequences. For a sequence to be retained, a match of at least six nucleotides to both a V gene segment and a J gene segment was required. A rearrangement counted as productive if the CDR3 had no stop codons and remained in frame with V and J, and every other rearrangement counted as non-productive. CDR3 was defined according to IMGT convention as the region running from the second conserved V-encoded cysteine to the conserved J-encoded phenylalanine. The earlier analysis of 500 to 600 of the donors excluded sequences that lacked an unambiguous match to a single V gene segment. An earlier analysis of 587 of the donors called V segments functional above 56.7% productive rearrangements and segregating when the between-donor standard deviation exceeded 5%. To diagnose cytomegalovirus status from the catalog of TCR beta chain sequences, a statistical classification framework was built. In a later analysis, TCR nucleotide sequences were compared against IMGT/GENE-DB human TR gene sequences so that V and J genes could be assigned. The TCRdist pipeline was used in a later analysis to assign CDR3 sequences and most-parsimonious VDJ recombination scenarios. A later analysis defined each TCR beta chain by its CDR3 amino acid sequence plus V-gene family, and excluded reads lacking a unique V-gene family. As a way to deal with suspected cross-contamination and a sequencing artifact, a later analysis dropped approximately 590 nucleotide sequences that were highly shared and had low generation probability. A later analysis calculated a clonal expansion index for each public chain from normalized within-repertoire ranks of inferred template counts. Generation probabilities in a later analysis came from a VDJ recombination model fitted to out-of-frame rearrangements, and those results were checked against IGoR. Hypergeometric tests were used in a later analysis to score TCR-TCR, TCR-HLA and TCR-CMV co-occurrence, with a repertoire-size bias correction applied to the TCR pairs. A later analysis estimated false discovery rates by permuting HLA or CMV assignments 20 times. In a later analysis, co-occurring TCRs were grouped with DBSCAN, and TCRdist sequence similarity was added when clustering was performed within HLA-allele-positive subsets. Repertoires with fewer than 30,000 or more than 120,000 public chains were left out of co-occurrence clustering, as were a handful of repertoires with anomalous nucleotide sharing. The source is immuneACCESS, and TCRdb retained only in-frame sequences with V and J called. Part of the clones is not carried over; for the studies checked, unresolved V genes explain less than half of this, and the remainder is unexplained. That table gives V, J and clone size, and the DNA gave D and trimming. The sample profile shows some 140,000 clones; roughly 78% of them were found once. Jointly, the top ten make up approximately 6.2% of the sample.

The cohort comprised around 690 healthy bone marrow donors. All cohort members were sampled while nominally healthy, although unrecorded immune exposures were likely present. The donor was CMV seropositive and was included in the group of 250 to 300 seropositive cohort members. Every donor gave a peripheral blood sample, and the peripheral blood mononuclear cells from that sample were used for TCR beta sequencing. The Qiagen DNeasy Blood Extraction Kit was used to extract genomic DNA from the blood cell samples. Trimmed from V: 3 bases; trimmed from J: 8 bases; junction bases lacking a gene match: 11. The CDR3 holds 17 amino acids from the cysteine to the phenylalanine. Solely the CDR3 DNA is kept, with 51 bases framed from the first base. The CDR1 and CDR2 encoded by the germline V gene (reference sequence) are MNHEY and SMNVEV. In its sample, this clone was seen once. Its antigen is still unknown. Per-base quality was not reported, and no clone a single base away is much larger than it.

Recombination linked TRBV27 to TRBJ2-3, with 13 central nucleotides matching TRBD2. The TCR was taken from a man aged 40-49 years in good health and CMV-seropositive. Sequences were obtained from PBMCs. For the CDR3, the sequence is CASSFQGLAGSGLTQYF. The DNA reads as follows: TGTGCCAGCAGTTTCCAGGGACTAGCGGGATCAGGACTTACGCAGTATTTT.